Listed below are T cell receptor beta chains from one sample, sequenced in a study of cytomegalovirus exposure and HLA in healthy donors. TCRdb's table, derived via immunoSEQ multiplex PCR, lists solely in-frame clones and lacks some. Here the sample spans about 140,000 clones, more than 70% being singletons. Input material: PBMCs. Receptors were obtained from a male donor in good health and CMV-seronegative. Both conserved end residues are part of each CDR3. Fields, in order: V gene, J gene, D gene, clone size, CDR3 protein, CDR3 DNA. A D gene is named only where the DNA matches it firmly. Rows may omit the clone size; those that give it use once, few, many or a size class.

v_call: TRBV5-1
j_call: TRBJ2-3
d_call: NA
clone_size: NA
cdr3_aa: CASSLGAQGGPDTQYF
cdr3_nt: TGCGCCAGCAGCTTGGGGGCACAGGGTGGGCCAGATACGCAGTATTTT

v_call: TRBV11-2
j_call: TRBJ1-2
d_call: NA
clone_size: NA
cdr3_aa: CASSLDFPTVAYGYTF
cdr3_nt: TGTGCCAGCAGCTTAGATTTCCCTACAGTCGCATATGGCTACACCTTC

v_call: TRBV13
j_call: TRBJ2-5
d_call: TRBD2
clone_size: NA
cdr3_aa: CASSLRLAGGKETQYF
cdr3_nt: TGTGCCAGCAGCTTACGACTAGCGGGGGGCAAAGAGACCCAGTACTTC

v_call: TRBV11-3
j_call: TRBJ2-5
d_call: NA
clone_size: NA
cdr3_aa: CASSFGEETQYF
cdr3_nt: TGTGCCAGCAGCTTCGGAGAGGAGACCCAGTACTTC

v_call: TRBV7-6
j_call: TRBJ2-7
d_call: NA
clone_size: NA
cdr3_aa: CASSLGSAWSYEQYF
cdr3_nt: TGTGCCAGCAGCTTAGGCTCCGCGTGGTCCTACGAGCAGTACTTC

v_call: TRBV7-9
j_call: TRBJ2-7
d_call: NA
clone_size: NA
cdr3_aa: CSSSYRVHEQYF
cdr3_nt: TGTTCCAGCAGCTACAGGGTCCACGAGCAGTACTTC

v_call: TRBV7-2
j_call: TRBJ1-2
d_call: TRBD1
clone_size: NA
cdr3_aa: CASSLGQGAGYTF
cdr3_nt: TGTGCCAGCAGCTTAGGACAGGGGGCTGGCTACACCTTC

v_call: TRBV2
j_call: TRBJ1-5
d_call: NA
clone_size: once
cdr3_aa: CASSGRENQPQHF
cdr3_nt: TGTGCCAGCAGTGGGAGGGAAAATCAGCCCCAGCATTTT

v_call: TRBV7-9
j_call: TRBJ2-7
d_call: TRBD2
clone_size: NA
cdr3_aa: CASSPGGSYEQYF
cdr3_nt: TGTGCCAGCAGCCCGGGGGGATCCTACGAGCAGTACTTC

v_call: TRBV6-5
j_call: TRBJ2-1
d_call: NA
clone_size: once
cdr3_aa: CASSYSSGPINEQFF
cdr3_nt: TGTGCCAGCAGTTATTCCAGCGGGCCGATCAATGAGCAGTTCTTC

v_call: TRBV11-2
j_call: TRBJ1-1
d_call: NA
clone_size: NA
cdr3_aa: CASSINGENTEAFF
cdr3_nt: TGTGCCAGCAGCATAAACGGGGAGAACACTGAAGCTTTCTTT

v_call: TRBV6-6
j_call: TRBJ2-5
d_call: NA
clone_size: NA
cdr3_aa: CASSYRRGQNQETQYF
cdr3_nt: TGTGCCAGCAGTTACAGGAGAGGACAAAACCAAGAGACCCAGTACTTC

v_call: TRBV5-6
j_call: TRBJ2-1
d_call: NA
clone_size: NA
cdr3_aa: CASSNTGSSYNEQFF
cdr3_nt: TGTGCCAGCAGCAATACAGGGAGCTCCTACAATGAGCAGTTCTTC

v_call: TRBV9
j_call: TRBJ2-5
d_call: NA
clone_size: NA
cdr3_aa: CASSVGRGRETQYF
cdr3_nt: TGTGCCAGCAGCGTAGGGCGGGGTAGGGAGACCCAGTACTTC

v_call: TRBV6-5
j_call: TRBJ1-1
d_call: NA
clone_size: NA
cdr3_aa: CASRGRAEAFF
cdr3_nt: TGTGCCAGCAGGGGGAGGGCTGAAGCTTTCTTT

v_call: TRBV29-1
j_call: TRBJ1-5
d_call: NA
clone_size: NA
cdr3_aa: CSVGQNSNQPQHF
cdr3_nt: TGCAGCGTGGGACAAAATAGCAATCAGCCCCAGCATTTT

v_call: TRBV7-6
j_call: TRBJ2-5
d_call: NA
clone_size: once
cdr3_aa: CASSRGSQDQETQYF
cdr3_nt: TGTGCCAGCAGCAGAGGGAGCCAGGACCAAGAGACCCAGTACTTC

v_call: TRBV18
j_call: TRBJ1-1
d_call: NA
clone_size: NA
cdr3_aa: CASSKRPDSTEAFF
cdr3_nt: TGTGCCAGCTCAAAGCGCCCCGACAGCACTGAAGCTTTCTTT

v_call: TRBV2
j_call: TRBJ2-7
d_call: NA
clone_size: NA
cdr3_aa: CASRTGLPYEQYF
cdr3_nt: TGTGCCAGCAGAACAGGGCTCCCCTACGAGCAGTACTTC

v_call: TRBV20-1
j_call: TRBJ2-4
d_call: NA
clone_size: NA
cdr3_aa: CSAPQGNIQYF
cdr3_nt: TGCAGTGCTCCCCAGGGAAACATTCAGTACTTC

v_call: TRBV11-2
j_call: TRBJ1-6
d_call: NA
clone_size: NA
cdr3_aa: CASSLRPDSPLHF
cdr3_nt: TGTGCCAGCAGCTTACGTCCGGATTCACCCCTCCACTTT

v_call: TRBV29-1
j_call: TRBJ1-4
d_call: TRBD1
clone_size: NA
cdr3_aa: CSAGTGTGLEKLFF
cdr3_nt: TGCAGCGCAGGAACCGGGACAGGGCTCGAAAAACTGTTTTTT

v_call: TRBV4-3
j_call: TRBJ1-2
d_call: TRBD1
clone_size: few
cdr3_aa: CASSQGQGVAYGYTF
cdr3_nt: TGCGCCAGCAGCCAGGGACAGGGGGTCGCCTATGGCTACACCTTC

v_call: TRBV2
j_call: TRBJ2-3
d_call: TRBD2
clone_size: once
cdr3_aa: CASSSALAGGSDTQYF
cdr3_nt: TGTGCCAGCAGTTCCGCCCTAGCGGGGGGTTCAGATACGCAGTATTTT

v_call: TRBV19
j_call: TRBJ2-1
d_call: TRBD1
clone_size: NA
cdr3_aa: CASSIATGNNYNEQFF
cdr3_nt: TGTGCCAGTAGTATAGCGACAGGGAATAACTACAATGAGCAGTTCTTC

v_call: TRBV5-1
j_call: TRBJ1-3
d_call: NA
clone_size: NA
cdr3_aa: CASSLGGMNTIYF
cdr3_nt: TGCGCCAGCAGCTTGGGAGGGATGAACACCATATATTTT

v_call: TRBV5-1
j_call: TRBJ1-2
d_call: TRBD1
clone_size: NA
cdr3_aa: CASSTGTGHGYTF
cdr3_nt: TGCGCCAGCAGCACCGGGACAGGGCATGGCTACACCTTC

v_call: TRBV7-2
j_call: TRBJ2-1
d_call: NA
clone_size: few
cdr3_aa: CASSLGHNNEQFF
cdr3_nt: TGTGCCAGCAGCTTAGGGCACAACAATGAGCAGTTCTTC

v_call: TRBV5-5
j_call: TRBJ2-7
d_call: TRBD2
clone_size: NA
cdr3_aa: CASSLDLAGGYEQYF
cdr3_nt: TGTGCCAGCAGCTTGGATCTAGCGGGAGGCTACGAGCAGTACTTC

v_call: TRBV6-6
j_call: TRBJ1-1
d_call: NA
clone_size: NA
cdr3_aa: CASSYVVDSDSGAFF
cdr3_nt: TGTGCCAGCAGTTATGTAGTGGACAGCGATTCTGGAGCTTTCTTT

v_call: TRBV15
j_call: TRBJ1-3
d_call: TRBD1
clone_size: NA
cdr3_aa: CATSSDGQGVISGNTIYF
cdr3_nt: TGTGCCACCAGCAGCGACGGACAGGGGGTAATCTCTGGAAACACCATATATTTT

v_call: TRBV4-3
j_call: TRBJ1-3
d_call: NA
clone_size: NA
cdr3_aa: CASTRGYSSGNTIYF
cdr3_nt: TGCGCCAGTACCAGGGGCTATAGCTCTGGAAACACCATATATTTT

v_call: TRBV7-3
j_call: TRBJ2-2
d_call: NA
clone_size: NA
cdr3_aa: CASSSDYAGELFF
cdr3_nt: TGTGCCAGCAGCTCCGACTATGCCGGGGAGCTGTTTTTT

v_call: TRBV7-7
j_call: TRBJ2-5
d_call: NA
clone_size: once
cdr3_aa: CASSLSGVEETQYF
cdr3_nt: TGTGCTAGCAGCTTATCAGGGGTTGAAGAGACCCAGTACTTC

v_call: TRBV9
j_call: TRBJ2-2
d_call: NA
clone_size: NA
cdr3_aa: CASSDQITGELFF
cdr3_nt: TGTGCCAGCAGCGATCAGATCACCGGGGAGCTGTTTTTT

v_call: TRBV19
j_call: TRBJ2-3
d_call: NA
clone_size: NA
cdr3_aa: CASSASPSTDTQYF
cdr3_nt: TGTGCCAGTAGTGCAAGCCCTAGCACAGATACGCAGTATTTT

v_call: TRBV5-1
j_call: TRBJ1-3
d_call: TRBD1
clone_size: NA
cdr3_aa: CASSSGQGVGNTIYF
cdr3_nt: TGCGCCAGCAGTTCGGGACAGGGGGTTGGAAACACCATATATTTT

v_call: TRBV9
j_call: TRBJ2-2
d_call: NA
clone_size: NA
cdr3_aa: CASSVDGGWNTGELFF
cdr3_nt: TGTGCCAGCAGCGTCGACGGAGGTTGGAACACCGGGGAGCTGTTTTTT

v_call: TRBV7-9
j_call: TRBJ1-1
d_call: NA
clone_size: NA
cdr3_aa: CASRQTGNTEAFF
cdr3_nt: TGTGCCAGCAGACAAACAGGGAACACTGAAGCTTTCTTT

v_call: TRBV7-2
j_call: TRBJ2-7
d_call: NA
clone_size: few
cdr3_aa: CASSLSFGGSYEQYF
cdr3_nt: TGTGCCAGCAGCTTATCTTTCGGCGGCTCCTACGAGCAGTACTTC

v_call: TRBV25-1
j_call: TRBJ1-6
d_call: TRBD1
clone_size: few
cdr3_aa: CASSRTGGNSPLHF
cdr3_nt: TGTGCCAGCAGCAGGACAGGGGGGAATTCACCCCTCCACTTT

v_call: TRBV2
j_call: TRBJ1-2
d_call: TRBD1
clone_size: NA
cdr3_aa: CASMGQGLVYGYTF
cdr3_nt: TGTGCCAGCATGGGACAGGGCTTGGTCTATGGCTACACCTTC

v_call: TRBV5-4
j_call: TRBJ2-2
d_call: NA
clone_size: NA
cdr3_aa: CASSLTGEGELFF
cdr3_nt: TGTGCCAGCAGCTTGACAGGAGAGGGGGAGCTGTTTTTT

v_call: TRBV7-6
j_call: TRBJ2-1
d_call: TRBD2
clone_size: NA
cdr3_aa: CASSVTASGDNEQFF
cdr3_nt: TGTGCCAGCAGCGTTACTGCTAGCGGGGACAATGAGCAGTTCTTC

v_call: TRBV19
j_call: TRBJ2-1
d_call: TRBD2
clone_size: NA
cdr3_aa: CATSGTSGGEYNEQFF
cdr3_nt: TGTGCCACCTCCGGGACTAGCGGGGGGGAATACAATGAGCAGTTCTTC

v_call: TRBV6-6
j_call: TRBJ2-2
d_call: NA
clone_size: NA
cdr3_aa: CASSYGGGELFF
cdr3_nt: TGTGCCAGCAGTTACGGAGGCGGGGAGCTGTTTTTT

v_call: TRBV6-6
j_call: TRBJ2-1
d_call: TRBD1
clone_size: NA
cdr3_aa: CASSYDRDSYNEQFF
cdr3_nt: TGTGCCAGCAGTTATGACAGGGACTCCTACAATGAGCAGTTCTTC

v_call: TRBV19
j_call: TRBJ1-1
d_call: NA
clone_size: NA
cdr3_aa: CASSGEQVPEAFF
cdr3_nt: TGTGCCAGTAGTGGAGAACAGGTTCCTGAAGCTTTCTTT

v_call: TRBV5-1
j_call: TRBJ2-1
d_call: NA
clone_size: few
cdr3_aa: CASSLSRPGYNEQFF
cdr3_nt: TGCGCCAGCAGCTTATCTCGTCCGGGGTACAATGAGCAGTTCTTC

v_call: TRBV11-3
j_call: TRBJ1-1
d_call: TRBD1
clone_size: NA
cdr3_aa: CASSFSGTGGTEAFF
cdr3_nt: TGTGCCAGCAGCTTTTCGGGGACAGGGGGCACTGAAGCTTTCTTT

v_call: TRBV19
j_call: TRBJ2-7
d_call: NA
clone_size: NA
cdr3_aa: CASSIPDRSAYEQYF
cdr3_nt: TGTGCCAGTAGTATCCCCGACAGGTCCGCCTACGAGCAGTACTTC

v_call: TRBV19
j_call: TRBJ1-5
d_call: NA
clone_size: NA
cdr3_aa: CASSTGVGQPQHF
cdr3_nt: TGTGCCAGTAGTACGGGGGTCGGACAGCCCCAGCATTTT

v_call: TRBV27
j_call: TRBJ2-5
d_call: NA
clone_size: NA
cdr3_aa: CASRSDSRGTQYF
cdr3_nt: TGTGCCAGCAGATCGGACAGCCGAGGGACCCAGTACTTC

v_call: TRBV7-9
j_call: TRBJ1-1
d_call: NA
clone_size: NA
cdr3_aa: CASSSPGDTEAFF
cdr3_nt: TGTGCCAGCAGCTCGCCAGGGGACACTGAAGCTTTCTTT

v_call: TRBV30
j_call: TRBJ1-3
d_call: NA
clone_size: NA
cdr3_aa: CAWSGLGFSSGNTIYF
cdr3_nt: TGTGCCTGGAGCGGACTTGGATTTAGCTCTGGAAACACCATATATTTT